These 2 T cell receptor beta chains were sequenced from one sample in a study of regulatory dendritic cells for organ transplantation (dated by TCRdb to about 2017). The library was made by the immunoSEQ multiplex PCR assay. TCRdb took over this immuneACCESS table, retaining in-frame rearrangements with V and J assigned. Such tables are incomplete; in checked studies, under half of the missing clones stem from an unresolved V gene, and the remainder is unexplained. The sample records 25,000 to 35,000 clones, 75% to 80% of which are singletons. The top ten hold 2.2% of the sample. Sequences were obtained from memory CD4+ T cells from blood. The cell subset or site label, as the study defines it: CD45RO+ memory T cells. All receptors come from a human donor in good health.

The DNA of the CDR3 is TGCGCCAGCAGCTACCCCGGGACGGACACAGATACGCAGTATTTT. Amino acids: CASSYPGTDTDTQYF. This chain links TRBV5-1 with TRBJ2-3; D is perhaps TRBD1 or TRBD2 (5 bases each). The germline gives CDR1 SGHRS, CDR2 YFSETQ. Trimming cost V 3 bases and J 2 bases, with 13 bases left between them. The CDR3 contains 15 residues.

The CDR3 here is CASSLEAWDGEAFF. CDR3 bases: TGTGCCAGCAGCTTAGAGGCTTGGGACGGTGAAGCTTTCTTT. The chain employs TRBV7-9 and TRBJ1-1; maybe TRBD1 (5 bases). The ends were cut back, 1 base at V and 7 bases at J, with 13 bases in the middle. CDR3 size: 14 residues. From germline, CDR1 is SEHNR and CDR2 FQNEAQ (reference sequence).